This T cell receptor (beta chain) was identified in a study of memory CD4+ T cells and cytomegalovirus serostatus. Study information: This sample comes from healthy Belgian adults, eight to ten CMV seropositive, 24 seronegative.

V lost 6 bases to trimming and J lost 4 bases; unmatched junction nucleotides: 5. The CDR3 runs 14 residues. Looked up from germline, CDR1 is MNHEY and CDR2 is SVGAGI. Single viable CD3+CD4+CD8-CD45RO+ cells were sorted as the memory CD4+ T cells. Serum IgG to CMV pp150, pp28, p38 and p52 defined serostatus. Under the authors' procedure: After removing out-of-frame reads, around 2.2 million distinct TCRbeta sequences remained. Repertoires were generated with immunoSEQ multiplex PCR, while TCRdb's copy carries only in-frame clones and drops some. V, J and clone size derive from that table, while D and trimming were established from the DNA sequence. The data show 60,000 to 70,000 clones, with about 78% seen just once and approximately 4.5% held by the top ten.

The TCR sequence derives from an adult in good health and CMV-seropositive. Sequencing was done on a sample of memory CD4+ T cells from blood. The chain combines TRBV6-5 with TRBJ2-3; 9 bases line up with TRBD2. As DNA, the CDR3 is TGTGCCAGCAGAGGTAGCGGGGGCCCAGATACGCAGTATTTT. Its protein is CASRGSGGPDTQYF.